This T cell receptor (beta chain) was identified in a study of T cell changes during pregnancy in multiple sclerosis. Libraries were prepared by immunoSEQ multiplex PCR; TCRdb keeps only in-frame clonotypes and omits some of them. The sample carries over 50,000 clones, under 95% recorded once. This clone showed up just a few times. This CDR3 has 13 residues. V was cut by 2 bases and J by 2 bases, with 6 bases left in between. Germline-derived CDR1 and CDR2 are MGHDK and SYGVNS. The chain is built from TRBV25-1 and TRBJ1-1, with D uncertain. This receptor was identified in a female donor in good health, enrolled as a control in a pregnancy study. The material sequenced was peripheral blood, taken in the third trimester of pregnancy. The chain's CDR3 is CASSEGSNTEAFF. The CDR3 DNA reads TGTGCCAGCAGTGAAGGGAGTAACACTGAAGCTTTCTTT.